This section outlines one T cell receptor beta chain sequence together with its context. This record comes from a study of blood T cell repertoires in COVID-19. Background on the study: Sites across the United States, Italy and Spain contributed samples from acute and convalescent COVID-19. The analysed material was cDNA or gDNA that came from T cells, B-cell-depleted T cells, or PBMCs.

The germline V gene encodes CDR1 MNHEY and CDR2 SVGAGI. This CDR3 is 14 amino acids long. The V and J ends lost 2 bases and 4 bases, in that order; junction bases with no gene match: 5. Profiled with immunoSEQ multiplex PCR; TCRdb holds only in-frame clones, not every one. The table includes approximately 25,000 clones, under 95% detected once. The sequencing sample was made of peripheral blood. This clonotype originated in a man in his 70s with active COVID-19. The chain joins TRBV6-5 to TRBJ2-7; the match to TRBD1 covers 7 bases. The CDR3: CASSYGRTGYEQYF. The CDR3 DNA is TGTGCCAGCAGTTACGGAAGGACAGGTTACGAGCAGTACTTC.